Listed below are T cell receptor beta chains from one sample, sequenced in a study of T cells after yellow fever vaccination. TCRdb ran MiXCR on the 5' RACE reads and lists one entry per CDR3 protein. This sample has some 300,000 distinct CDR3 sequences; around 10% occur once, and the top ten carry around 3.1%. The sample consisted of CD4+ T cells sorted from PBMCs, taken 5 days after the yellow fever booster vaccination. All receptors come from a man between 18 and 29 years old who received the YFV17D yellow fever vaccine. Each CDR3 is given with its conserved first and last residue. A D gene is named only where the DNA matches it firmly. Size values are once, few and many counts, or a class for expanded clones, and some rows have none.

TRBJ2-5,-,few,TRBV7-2,TGTGCCAGCAGCCCCAGTGGTTTCTCCCAAGAGACCCAGTACTTC,CASSPSGFSQETQYF
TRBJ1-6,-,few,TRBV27,TGTGCCAGTCGCGCGGGGGCCCCTCATTGGGGAGAGAATTCACCCCTCCACTTT,CASRAGAPHWGENSPLHF
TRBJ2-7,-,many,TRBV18,TGTGCCAGCTCACTCATGACAGGAGCCTACGAGCAGTACTTC,CASSLMTGAYEQYF
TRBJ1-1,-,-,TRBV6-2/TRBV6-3,TGTGCCAGCCGGACGGGGCAAATGGTAGCTTTCTTT,CASRTGQMVAFF
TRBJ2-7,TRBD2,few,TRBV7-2,TGTGCCAGCAGCGGGAGGGTCTCCCCTTCCTACGAGCAGTACTTC,CASSGRVSPSYEQYF
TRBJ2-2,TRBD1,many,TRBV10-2,TGCGCCAGCAAAACAGGGGGCGAGTTCGCGAACACCGGGGAGCTGTTTTTT,CASKTGGEFANTGELFF
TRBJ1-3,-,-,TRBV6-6,TGTGCCAGCACCGAAGGAGGCTTTGTCGGGGACACCATATATTTT,CASTEGGFVGDTIYF
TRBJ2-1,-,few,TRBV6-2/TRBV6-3,TGTGCCAGCACCCCAGGGGGGGGACGCTCCTACAATGAGCAGTTCTTC,CASTPGGGRSYNEQFF
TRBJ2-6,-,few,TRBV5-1,TGCGCCAGCAGCTTGGCTGGGTTCTCTGGGGCCAACGTCCTGACTTTC,CASSLAGFSGANVLTF
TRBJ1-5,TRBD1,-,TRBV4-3,TGCGCCAGCAGCCAGGACAGGGGCCCCCAGCCCCAGCATTTT,CASSQDRGPQPQHF
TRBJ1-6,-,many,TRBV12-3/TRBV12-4,TGTGCCAGCGGCCTTTGGGGTTCACCCCTCCACTTT,CASGLWGSPLHF
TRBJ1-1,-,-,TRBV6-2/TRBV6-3,TGTGCCAGCAGACCCCGGGGGGAATTAAATACGAACACTGAAGCTTTCTTT,CASRPRGELNTNTEAFF
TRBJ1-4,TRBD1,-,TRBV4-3,TGCGCCAGCAGCCAGACCAGGGGGCGCCTAATTGTTCAAAAACTGTTTTTT,CASSQTRGRLIVQKLFF
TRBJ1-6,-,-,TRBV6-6,TGTGCCAGCACAAGTCTACAGGCCGTGAGGTCACCCCTCCACTTT,CASTSLQAVRSPLHF
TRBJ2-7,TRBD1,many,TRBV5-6,TGTGCCAGCAGCGATCCGGGACAGGGGTTATACGAGCAGTACTTC,CASSDPGQGLYEQYF
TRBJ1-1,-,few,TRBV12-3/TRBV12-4,TGTGCCAGCAGTCCCACAGGGTACACTGAAGCTTTCTTT,CASSPTGYTEAFF